This T cell receptor beta chain was sequenced during a study of T cells after yellow fever vaccination. Study information: Staining for CD3, CD45RA, CCR7 and CD95 enabled sorting of EM, EMRA, CM and Tscm memory subsets. General study results and limits: A limited proportion of clonotypes was detected within both the CD4 and CD8 compartments. Though weaker, the secondary response peaked faster, on day 5 versus 15.

Each CDR3 protein gets one entry after TCRdb re-called the 5' RACE reads with MiXCR. The data contain 12,000 to 15,000 distinct CDR3 sequences, 7.3% of them singletons. Trimming stripped 4 bases from V and 9 bases from J, with 18 bases between. Germline CDR1 LGHDT, CDR2 YNNKEL (reference sequence). The CDR3 is made up of 14 amino acids. The rearrangement links TRBV3-1 to TRBJ1-1; D may be TRBD1 (5 bases). Sequenced material: PBMCs, either bulk or a sorted T-cell subset (CD4+, CD8+, memory, or dextramer-sorted; not recorded which), taken on the day of the yellow fever booster vaccination. The TCR originated in a man aged 18 to 29 who received the YFV17D yellow fever vaccine. The CDR3, as DNA: TGTGCCAGCAGCCTTGACTGGGGGGGGACCCAAGCTTTCTTT. Its translation is CASSLDWGGTQAFF.